A single sample gave rise to the 7 T cell receptor beta chains below, sequenced in a study of PD-1 blockade in classical Hodgkin lymphoma. The method was immunoSEQ multiplex PCR; TCRdb's version includes in-frame clones alone and lacks a portion of them. In the table there are over 75,000 clones, about nine tenths of which are singletons. Time point given: cycle 4 day 1 (C4D1), after less than 7 weeks of nivolumab. Every patient was affected by relapse after autologous stem cell transplantation, while exposure to brentuximab vedotin was not uniform. The material sequenced was peripheral blood mononuclear cells (PBMCs), taken before the fourth cycle of nivolumab. The receptors were sampled from a human donor with classical Hodgkin lymphoma.

Here the CDR3 reads CASSYGQSNYGYTF. DNA of the CDR3: TGTGCCAGTAGTTACGGACAGTCCAACTATGGCTACACCTTC. The genes are TRBV19 and TRBJ1-2; tentative D call: TRBD1 (6 bases). The CDR3 covers 14 residues. Trimming removed 5 bases at V and 2 bases at J, with 12 bases between. The germline CDR1 and CDR2 sequences are LNHDA and SQIVND (reference sequence).

This clone was seen only once. The chain combines TRBV9 with TRBJ2-3, with unresolved D. This CDR3 comprises 15 residues. V shed 0 bases and J shed 0 bases, with 8 bases lying between them. Germline V gene sequence: CDR1 SGDLS, CDR2 YYNGEE. The CDR3, as DNA: TGTGCCAGCAGCGTAGATAGTTCTAGCACAGATACGCAGTATTTT. Translating it yields CASSVDSSSTDTQYF.

The chain carries TRBV5-1 and TRBJ1-1; D uncertain. Germline loops: CDR1 SGHRS, CDR2 YFSETQ. The length of the CDR3 is 14 residues. With 4 bases removed from V and 0 bases from J, the gap between germline ends came to 10 bases. The CDR3 region is CASSLTSMNTEAFF. In nucleotides, the CDR3 is TGCGCCAGCAGCCTGACAAGCATGAACACTGAAGCTTTCTTT.

The rearrangement joins TRBV9 to TRBJ2-7, with D perhaps matching TRBD2 (5 bases). Looked up from germline, CDR1 is SGDLS and CDR2 is YYNGEE. V lost 0 bases and J 1 base, leaving 11 bases between the germline ends. This CDR3 contains 15 residues. CDR3 in DNA: TGTGCCAGCAGCGTAGCGCCCGGGGTATCCTACGAGCAGTACTTC. Its protein is CASSVAPGVSYEQYF. Filled out from reference TRBV9 and TRBJ2-7, the complete variable domain reads DSGVTQTPKHLITATGQRVTLRCSPRSGDLSVYWYQQSLDQGLQFLIQYYNGEERAKGNILERFSAQQFPDLHSELNLSSLELGDSALYFCASSVAPGVSYEQYFGPGTRLTVT.

The chain joins TRBV30 to TRBJ1-5; 7 bases fit TRBD1. Germline trimming cut 4 bases from V and 3 bases from J; bases unmatched to any gene: 15. CDR1 and CDR2 (germline): GTSNPN, SVGIG (reference sequence). CDR3 length: 17 amino acids. The CDR3 bases are TGTGCCTGGACCCCCACGAGGACGACAGGGTACAATCAGCCCCAGCATTTT. Encoded protein: CAWTPTRTTGYNQPQHF.

The chain carries TRBV7-8 and TRBJ1-1; no clear D. Germline V lookup: CDR1 SGHVS, CDR2 FQNEAQ. This CDR3 contains 14 residues. Trimming left V 7 bases short and J 0 bases short, with 12 bases between. The CDR3 DNA sequence: TGTGCCAGCACGCTCGGGTACATGAACACTGAAGCTTTCTTT. Encoded protein: CASTLGYMNTEAFF.

The chain combines TRBV10-3 with TRBJ1-1; D uncertain. Trimming removed 10 bases from V and 3 bases from J, with 9 bases in between. CDR3 length equals 11 residues. The germline gives CDR1 ENHRY, CDR2 SYGVKD. DNA for the CDR3: TGTGCCAGCGTGTCGTACACTGAAGCTTTCTTT. This gives the protein CASVSYTEAFF.